This TCR beta chain was identified during a study of blood T cell repertoires in COVID-19. Turning to the study itself: COVID-19 samples, acute and convalescent, were from the United States, Italy and Spain.

Trimming shortened V by 5 bases and J by 1 base, and 17 bases separated the two germline ends. Germline CDR1 reads MNHEY; CDR2 reads SMNVEV (reference sequence). This CDR3 has 16 amino acids. Patients from Seattle were sampled longitudinally, starting during active infection. Authors' methods: Nucleated cell number was recorded as an estimate derived from reference gene primer amplification. Assay: immunoSEQ multiplex PCR; the TCRdb copy retains only in-frame clones and omits some. That table gives V, J and clone size, and the DNA gave D and trimming. The sample carries 100,000 to 150,000 clones, about 70% recorded once.

The chain carries TRBV27 and TRBJ1-1; D remains unclear. The specimen sequenced was peripheral blood. This clonotype originated in a man older than 75 with COVID-19, enrolled during active disease. The CDR3 loop is CASSPLPGTENTEAFF. The CDR3 coding sequence is TGTGCCAGCAGTCCCCTCCCTGGTACTGAGAACACTGAAGCTTTCTTT.